This is a list of T cell receptor beta chains from one sample in a study of blood T cell repertoires in COVID-19. Using immunoSEQ multiplex PCR, the repertoire was profiled, and TCRdb retains in-frame clones only, with some absent. The table has roughly 200,000 clones, roughly 84% seen once. The sample consisted of peripheral blood. The source is a middle-aged woman with COVID-19, enrolled during active disease. Both conserved end residues are part of each CDR3. Fields, in order: clone size, D gene, V gene, CDR3 length, J gene, CDR3 protein, CDR3 DNA. A D gene is named only where the DNA matches it firmly. Size tells how often a clone was seen (once, few, many) or the class of an expanded clone, and some rows leave it out.

clone_size: few; d_call: TRBD1; v_call: TRBV19; cdr3_length: 14; j_call: TRBJ1-1; cdr3_aa: CASSITGGTTEAFF; cdr3_nt: TGTGCCAGTAGTATAACAGGGGGTACCACTGAAGCTTTCTTT
clone_size: -; d_call: TRBD1; v_call: TRBV7-2; cdr3_length: 17; j_call: TRBJ1-5; cdr3_aa: CASSLPRTGRNNQPQHF; cdr3_nt: TGTGCCAGCAGCTTACCTCGGACAGGGAGGAACAATCAGCCCCAGCATTTT
clone_size: once; d_call: TRBD1; v_call: TRBV5-5; cdr3_length: 15; j_call: TRBJ1-6; cdr3_aa: CASSLEGQGNSPLHF; cdr3_nt: TGTGCCAGCAGCTTGGAGGGACAGGGCAATTCACCCCTCCACTTT
clone_size: -; d_call: -; v_call: TRBV7-2; cdr3_length: 11; j_call: TRBJ1-2; cdr3_aa: CATTPAYGYTF; cdr3_nt: TGTGCCACCACTCCCGCGTATGGCTACACCTTC
clone_size: -; d_call: TRBD2; v_call: TRBV7-2; cdr3_length: 15; j_call: TRBJ2-5; cdr3_aa: CASSWTSGGRETQYF; cdr3_nt: TGTGCCAGCAGCTGGACTAGCGGGGGACGGGAGACCCAGTACTTC
clone_size: -; d_call: -; v_call: TRBV3-1/TRBV3-2; cdr3_length: 14; j_call: TRBJ1-2; cdr3_aa: CASSQGADNYGYTF; cdr3_nt: TGTGCCAGCAGCCAAGGGGCAGACAACTATGGCTACACCTTC
clone_size: -; d_call: -; v_call: TRBV13; cdr3_length: 14; j_call: TRBJ2-7; cdr3_aa: CASILRGSFGEQYF; cdr3_nt: TGTGCCAGCATATTAAGGGGGAGTTTCGGCGAGCAGTACTTC
clone_size: many; d_call: -; v_call: TRBV29-1; cdr3_length: 11; j_call: TRBJ2-7; cdr3_aa: CSVDSAREQYF; cdr3_nt: TGCAGCGTTGACAGCGCTCGGGAGCAGTACTTC
clone_size: -; d_call: -; v_call: TRBV5-6; cdr3_length: 13; j_call: TRBJ1-2; cdr3_aa: CASSLTRNYGYTF; cdr3_nt: TGTGCCAGCAGCCTGACTAGGAACTATGGCTACACCTTC
clone_size: -; d_call: -; v_call: TRBV6-5; cdr3_length: 14; j_call: TRBJ1-1; cdr3_aa: CASRRGATPTEAFF; cdr3_nt: TGTGCCAGCAGGCGCGGGGCGACCCCGACTGAAGCTTTCTTT
clone_size: -; d_call: TRBD1; v_call: TRBV19; cdr3_length: 16; j_call: TRBJ1-3; cdr3_aa: CASSIAQGAYGNTIYF; cdr3_nt: TGTGCCAGTAGTATAGCCCAGGGGGCATATGGAAACACCATATATTTT
clone_size: -; d_call: -; v_call: TRBV27; cdr3_length: 14; j_call: TRBJ1-5; cdr3_aa: CASRTSYSNQPQHF; cdr3_nt: TGTGCCAGCAGAACTTCTTATAGCAATCAGCCCCAGCATTTT
clone_size: -; d_call: -; v_call: TRBV20-1; cdr3_length: 10; j_call: TRBJ1-1; cdr3_aa: CSAIHTEAFF; cdr3_nt: TGCAGTGCCATTCACACTGAAGCTTTCTTT
clone_size: few; d_call: TRBD1; v_call: TRBV10-2; cdr3_length: 12; j_call: TRBJ1-1; cdr3_aa: CASSEGQGDAFF; cdr3_nt: TGCGCCAGCAGTGAAGGACAGGGGGATGCTTTCTTT
clone_size: -; d_call: -; v_call: TRBV14; cdr3_length: 14; j_call: TRBJ2-7; cdr3_aa: CASSTQGYSYEQYF; cdr3_nt: TGTGCCAGCAGCACCCAGGGATACTCCTACGAGCAGTACTTC
clone_size: -; d_call: TRBD1; v_call: TRBV15; cdr3_length: 16; j_call: TRBJ1-3; cdr3_aa: CATSGPRQGGGNTIYF; cdr3_nt: TGTGCCACCAGCGGGCCAAGACAGGGTGGAGGAAACACCATATATTTT